Each of the 28 T cell receptor beta chains below was sequenced from the same sample in a study of vaccination and CD4 T cells after COVID-19. The treatment: roughly 11-day PBMC culture with coronavirus spike peptide pools or control peptides (ViraFEST assay). Their antigens remain unidentified. Researchers used the Oncomine TCR Beta short-read assay to sequence DNA from cultured CD4+ T cells. TCRdb redid the calling of the PCR reads with MiXCR, one entry per CDR3 protein. Of 9,400 or so distinct CDR3 sequences in the sample, less than 55% are singletons; the top ten hold 9.5% to 15%. Sequencing used CD4+ T cells from blood, cultured in vitro. The receptors stem from a human donor who had recovered from COVID-19.

This clonotype was recorded a few times. This chain links TRBV19 with TRBJ1-2, with D possibly matching TRBD1 (6 bases). The CDR3 sequence is 14 residues long. V dropped 6 bases and J dropped 3 bases, with 14 bases sitting between them. Per the germline V gene, CDR1 is LNHDA and CDR2 is SQIVND (reference sequence). The CDR3 DNA reads as TGTGCCAGTAGGACTACAGGGAAAGACTATGGCTACACCTTC. This translates into CASRTTGKDYGYTF. The full variable domain, completed using reference TRBV19 and TRBJ1-2, is DGGITQSPKYLFRKEGQNVTLSCEQNLNHDAMYWYRQDPGQGLRLIYYSQIVNDFQKGDIAEGYSVSREKKESFPLTVTSAQKNPTAFYLCASRTTGKDYGYTFGSGTRLTVV.

The V gene is TRBV5-6, the J gene TRBJ1-3; 8 nucleotides align to TRBD1. Losses at the gene ends were 4 bases for V and 1 base for J; bases not matched to a gene: 7. The CDR3 length is 16 residues. Germline CDR1 is SGHDT and CDR2 is YYEEEE. DNA for the CDR3: TGTGCCAGCAGCACCGACAGGGGTGCATCTGGAAACACCATATATTTT. It yields the protein CASSTDRGASGNTIYF. The full variable domain, rest sourced from reference TRBV5-6 and TRBJ1-3, is DAGVTQSPTHLIKTRGQQVTLRCSPKSGHDTVSWYQQALGQGPQFIFQYYEEEERQRGNFPDRFSGHQFPNYSSELNVNALLLGDSALYLCASSTDRGASGNTIYFGEGSWLTVV.

The chain is built from TRBV27 and TRBJ2-7, with D perhaps TRBD2 (6 bases). The CDR3 is 18 amino acids. V was cut by 0 bases and J by 3 bases, with 21 bases left in between. CDR1 MNHEY and CDR2 SMNVEV come from the germline V gene (reference sequence). The CDR3, as DNA: TGTGCCAGCAGTTTATCTGGTTGGGAGGCTGTGGAATTCTACGAGCAGTACTTC. Its translation: CASSLSGWEAVEFYEQYF.

The rearrangement joins TRBV6-2 or TRBV6-3 to TRBJ1-4, with 7 bases that match TRBD1. The CDR3 spans 17 residues. CDR1 MNHEY and CDR2 SVGEGT come from the germline V gene. Germline trimming cut 6 bases from V and 4 bases from J; bases unmatched to any gene: 14. The CDR3 spells CASREGTVDWGNEKLFF. In nucleotides, the CDR3 is TGTGCCAGCAGAGAGGGGACAGTGGACTGGGGTAATGAAAAACTGTTTTTT.

The gene calls are TRBV6-1 and TRBJ1-1; a weak D match, TRBD1 (6 bases). Trimming stripped 4 bases from V and 4 bases from J, with 13 bases between. This CDR3 is 14 amino acids long. Germline V lookup: CDR1 MNHNS, CDR2 SASEGT. CDR3 sequence reads: CASSVPGVGTEAFF. The CDR3 coding sequence is TGTGCCAGCAGTGTCCCAGGGGTCGGCACTGAAGCTTTCTTT.

In its sample, this clonotype was seen a few times. This chain uses TRBV5-4 with TRBJ2-7; D may correspond to TRBD1 or TRBD2 (5 bases each). From germline, CDR1 is SGHNT and CDR2 YYREEE (reference sequence). The V end was cut by 3 bases, the J end by 5 bases, with 15 bases between. The CDR3 has 14 amino acids. CDR3 nucleotides: TGTGCCAGCAGCTCTGGACTCCGGGGCCACGAGCAGTACTTC. Translated: CASSSGLRGHEQYF. Full variable domain (remainder filled in from reference TRBV5-4 and TRBJ2-7): ETGVTQSPTHLIKTRGQQVTLRCSSQSGHNTVSWYQQALGQGPQFIFQYYREEENGRGNFPPRFSGLQFPNYSSELNVNALELDDSALYLCASSSGLRGHEQYFGPGTRLTVT.

The gene calls are TRBV5-5 and TRBJ2-7; the D gene is possibly TRBD1 (7 bases). V lost 4 bases, J lost 7 bases, and 21 bases lay in between. The CDR3 is 15 residues long. From germline, CDR1 is SGHKS and CDR2 YYEKEE (reference sequence). CDR3 protein: CASSTEGQPLNEQYF. The CDR3, as DNA: TGTGCCAGCAGCACGGAGGGACAGCCTCTGAATGAGCAGTACTTC.

This clonotype is deemed medium-sized. CDR3 sequence: CATSDLSINQPQHF. The CDR3 DNA sequence: TGTGCCACCAGTGATTTGTCCATTAATCAGCCCCAGCATTTT. The J gene is TRBJ1-5, the V gene TRBV24-1; D remains unclear. The CDR3 consists of 14 residues. V gave up 0 bases and J gave up 4 bases, with 6 bases separating them. Per germline, CDR1 KGHDR and CDR2 SFDVKD.

This clonotype is judged large. This chain uses TRBV20-1 with TRBJ1-5; D call uncertain. Germline CDR1 and CDR2: DFQATT and SNEGSKA (reference sequence). The CDR3 is 14 residues long. Trimming stripped 2 bases from V and 2 bases from J, with 10 bases between. DNA for the CDR3: TGCAGTGCTAGACGGAGGGTAGGCAATCAGCCCCAGCATTTT. This sequence encodes CSARRRVGNQPQHF.

V gene TRBV20-1 combines with J gene TRBJ2-1, with unresolved D. The CDR3 length is 12 residues. Germline CDR1 and CDR2: DFQATT and SNEGSKA (reference sequence). V was pared by 6 bases and J by 13 bases, with 19 bases between. The CDR3 nucleotides are TGCAGTGCGGTGTGGTCTATCGACATCCAGTTCTTC. It specifies CSAVWSIDIQFF.

CDR3: CATRGGAGETQYF. Here the CDR3 DNA reads TGTGCCACCAGAGGGGGGGCGGGAGAGACCCAGTACTTC. The chain combines TRBV19 with TRBJ2-5; tentative D call: TRBD2 (7 bases). The V end lost 10 bases, the J end lost 4 bases, and 16 bases lay between the germline ends. In germline, CDR1 is LNHDA, CDR2 SQIVND (reference sequence). CDR3 length: 13 residues. Drawing the rest from reference TRBV19 and TRBJ2-5, the complete variable domain is DGGITQSPKYLFRKEGQNVTLSCEQNLNHDAMYWYRQDPGQGLRLIYYSQIVNDFQKGDIAEGYSVSREKKESFPLTVTSAQKNPTAFYLCATRGGAGETQYFGPGTRLLVL.

The CDR3 spells CASSAGTSGYGYTF. For the CDR3, the DNA is TGTGCCAGTAGTGCCGGGACGTCGGGCTATGGCTACACCTTC. The chain combines TRBV19 with TRBJ1-2; D possibly corresponds to TRBD1 (5 bases). Germline CDR1 LNHDA, CDR2 SQIVND (reference sequence). CDR3 length: 14 amino acids. The germline V and J ends were trimmed by 5 bases and 4 bases, with 14 bases remaining between them.

This clonotype was seen just once. The chain has TRBV7-2 and TRBJ2-7; D gene uncertain. Germline-derived CDR1 and CDR2 are SGHTA and FQGNSA. The V end lost 3 bases, the J end lost 2 bases, and 8 bases lay between the germline ends. This CDR3 comprises 13 residues. In DNA form, the CDR3 reads TGTGCCAGCAGCTTCGGGCCCACCTACGAGCAGTACTTC. Translating it yields CASSFGPTYEQYF.

This clonotype was detected a few times. The chain joins TRBV12-3 or TRBV12-4 to TRBJ2-6; D is uncertain. The CDR3 is 16 residues long. Between the trimmed V and J ends, which lost 6 bases and 1 base, there was a span of 13 bases. CDR3 bases: TGTGCCAGCAGACCTGCAGGCCCATCTGGGGCCAACGTCCTGACTTTC. Encoded protein: CASRPAGPSGANVLTF.

J is TRBJ1-1 and V is TRBV6-1, with 8 nucleotides matching TRBD1. This CDR3 region has 14 residues. Germline CDR1 reads MNHNS; CDR2 reads SASEGT. V shed 3 bases, J shed 5 bases, and the junction held 5 bases outside the gene matches. DNA of the CDR3: TGTGCCAGCAGTGAGTTGACAGGGGTAACTGAAGCTTTCTTT. Translating gives CASSELTGVTEAFF.

This clonotype was recorded once. This chain uses TRBV5-8 with TRBJ1-6; TRBD1 matches at 12 bases. V shed 5 bases and J 7 bases; nucleotides not matched to a gene: 7. Germline V gene sequence: CDR1 SGHTS, CDR2 YDEGEE. The CDR3 has 16 amino acids. This chain's CDR3 is CASSSRDRGRNSPLHF. The CDR3 nucleotides read TGTGCCAGCAGTTCCCGGGACAGGGGGCGGAATTCACCCCTCCACTTT.

The chain employs TRBV4-3 and TRBJ1-1, with 8 bases identical to TRBD1. V shed 1 base, J shed 2 bases, and the junction held 12 bases outside the gene matches. The CDR3 sequence is 18 residues long. Per germline, CDR1 LGHNA and CDR2 YSLEER. DNA for the CDR3: TGCGCCAGCAGCCAAGTGCAGGGGGCGGTGGGACTCAACACTGAAGCTTTCTTT. As protein: CASSQVQGAVGLNTEAFF.

The V gene is TRBV28, the J gene TRBJ2-7; weak D call: TRBD2 (6 bases). The CDR3 runs to 13 residues. Germline V gene lookup returns CDR1 MDHEN and CDR2 SYDVKM. Trimming took 10 bases from V and 2 from J, leaving 15 bases between them. In DNA, the CDR3 is TGTGCCATCATCCGGAGGGTCCCCTACGAGCAGTACTTC. Its translation: CAIIRRVPYEQYF. The full variable domain, rest sourced from reference TRBV28 and TRBJ2-7, is DVKVTQSSRYLVKRTGEKVFLECVQDMDHENMFWYRQDPGLGLRLIYFSYDVKMKEKGDIPEGYSVSREKKERFSLILESASTNQTSMYLCAIIRRVPYEQYFGPGTRLTVT.

The chain links TRBV12-3 or TRBV12-4 to TRBJ2-7; no reliable D call. Trimming cost V 8 bases and J 5 bases, with 16 bases left between them. This CDR3 has 13 residues. CDR3 sequence reads: CASSYALLDEQYF. The CDR3 region has the DNA TGTGCCAGCTCTTACGCACTACTTGACGAGCAGTACTTC.

The V call is TRBV27, the J call TRBJ2-1; 8 bases align to TRBD2. Per the germline V gene, CDR1 is MNHEY and CDR2 is SMNVEV (reference sequence). This CDR3 is built from 17 residues. J was trimmed by 5 bases and V by 3 bases; bases with no gene match: 12. The CDR3 DNA follows: TGTGCCAGCAGTTTCTACGCCCATAGCGGGACCAACAATGAGCAGTTCTTC. It specifies CASSFYAHSGTNNEQFF.

This clonotype was seen a handful of times. This sequence joins TRBV7-6 and TRBJ2-5; possibly TRBD1 or TRBD2 for D (5 bases each). The V gene lost 5 bases and the J gene lost 5 bases, with 24 bases spanning the gap. The CDR3 extends over 17 amino acids. Germline V lookup: CDR1 SGHVS, CDR2 FNYEAQ. CDR3 residues: CASSRGVRGAQTETQYF. The CDR3 nucleotides read TGTGCCAGCAGCCGAGGGGTACGGGGAGCTCAAACGGAGACCCAGTACTTC. The full variable domain, in which reference TRBV7-6 and TRBJ2-5 provide the parts outside the CDR3, is GAGVSQSPRYKVTKRGQDVALRCDPISGHVSLYWYRQALGQGPEFLTYFNYEAQQDKSGLPNDRFSAERPEGSISTLTIQRTEQRDSAMYRCASSRGVRGAQTETQYFGPGTRLLVL.

Turning to this clonotype: At one of its ends the junction is not consistent with the germline gene, which may arise from a read error. The rearrangement uses TRBV20-1 and TRBJ1-5; a possible D gene is TRBD1 (6 bases). CDR3 size: 14 residues. Germline loops: CDR1 DFQATT, CDR2 SNEGSKA (reference sequence). The CDR3 region is CSARVLGGNQPQHF. In DNA, the CDR3 is TGCAGTGCCAGAGTGTTAGGGGGAAATCAGCCCCAGCATTTT.

V and J are TRBV6-1 and TRBJ1-2, with 9 nucleotides matching TRBD1. J was trimmed by 8 bases and V by 7 bases; bases with no gene match: 5. This CDR3 is 12 amino acids long. CDR1 and CDR2 (germline): MNHNS, SASEGT. CDR3 region: CASKATGGGYTF. DNA for the CDR3: TGTGCCAGCAAGGCGACAGGGGGAGGCTACACCTTC.

The V gene is TRBV21-1, the J gene TRBJ1-5. TRBV21-1 constitutes a pseudogene. The CDR3 spans 15 residues. DNA of the CDR3: TGTGCCAGCAGCAAACCGAAGATTAGCAATCAGCCCCAGCATTTT. Translating it yields CASSKPKISNQPQHF.

The CDR3 loop is CASSIVGGGAQYF. The DNA of the CDR3 is TGTGCCAGTAGTATAGTCGGGGGGGGGGCCCAGTACTTC. The chain carries TRBV19 and TRBJ2-5, with TRBD2 matching over 8 bases. Germline loops: CDR1 LNHDA, CDR2 SQIVND (reference sequence). The CDR3 contains 13 residues. V shed 1 base, J shed 9 bases, and the junction held 4 bases outside the gene matches.

This chain joins TRBV11-3 and TRBJ2-7; 7 bases match TRBD1. V lost 5 bases and J lost 0; bases outside the gene matches: 4. Germline-derived CDR1 and CDR2 are SGHNT and YENEEA. The CDR3 is 14 residues long. CDR3 sequence reads: CASSLGDSSYEQYF. The DNA for the CDR3 is TGTGCCAGCAGCCTTGGGGACAGCTCCTACGAGCAGTACTTC.

The chain combines TRBV19 with TRBJ1-5; TRBD1 is a possible D gene (5 bases). This CDR3 region has 13 residues. V lost 6 bases and J lost 3, with 9 bases in between. Germline assignment: CDR1 LNHDA and CDR2 SQIVND (reference sequence). CDR3 sequence (DNA): TGTGCCAGTAGGGGACTGAACAATCAGCCCCAGCATTTT. The encoded protein is CASRGLNNQPQHF.

V is TRBV11-2 and J is TRBJ2-5; no clear D gene. V lost 5 bases to trimming and J lost 0 bases, with 10 bases between them. CDR3 size: 14 residues. Per the germline V gene, CDR1 is SGHAT and CDR2 is FQNNGV. DNA for the CDR3: TGTGCCAGCAGCCCTTTCACAGACCAAGAGACCCAGTACTTC. Protein product: CASSPFTDQETQYF.